A single T cell receptor beta chain is shown here with its context. This sample is drawn from a study of control samples from healthy donors and cancer patients. The protocol was immunoSEQ multiplex PCR, while the TCRdb copy is restricted to in-frame clones and leaves out a portion. The table lists roughly 400,000 clones, approximately 92% of them singletons, with roughly 6.4% in the top ten. Sequenced: PBMCs. The receptor was derived from a middle-aged man with head and neck cancer.

CDR3 DNA: TGTGCCAGCAGCGTAGGGTCAGGAGCGGGAGGTGGGGACGAGCAGTACTTC. Amino acid sequence: CASSVGSGAGGGDEQYF. The chain joins TRBV9 to TRBJ2-7; 9 bases fit TRBD2. The junction had 12 bases not matched to a gene; V was cut back by 0 bases and J by 5 bases. Germline V gene sequence: CDR1 SGDLS, CDR2 YYNGEE. CDR3 length: 17 amino acids.